This T cell receptor (beta chain) was obtained from a study of cytomegalovirus exposure and HLA in healthy donors. PCR was performed using 60 Vbeta and 13 Jbeta primers. TCRdb's table, derived via immunoSEQ multiplex PCR, lists solely in-frame clones and lacks some. The sample yields about 190,000 clones, about 81% seen once. Study-wide findings and caveats: Rarity marked most TCR sequences, yet some public TCRs occurred in many donors. Upon later analysis, TCR association rates were observed to vary by HLA locus, being highest for DRB1 and lowest for HLA-C.

To note about this clone: Its antigen is as yet unknown.

With V trimmed by 2 bases and J by 4 bases, 6 bases remained unmatched. From germline, CDR1 is LNHDA and CDR2 SQIVND (reference sequence). This CDR3 contains 15 residues. Source material: PBMCs. The receptor was isolated from a woman aged 18-29 years in good health and CMV-seropositive. The rearrangement links TRBV19 to TRBJ2-3, with 7 bases matching TRBD2. CDR3: CASSIPGLTADTQYF. CDR3 nucleotide sequence: TGTGCCAGTAGTATACCGGGACTAACCGCAGATACGCAGTATTTT.